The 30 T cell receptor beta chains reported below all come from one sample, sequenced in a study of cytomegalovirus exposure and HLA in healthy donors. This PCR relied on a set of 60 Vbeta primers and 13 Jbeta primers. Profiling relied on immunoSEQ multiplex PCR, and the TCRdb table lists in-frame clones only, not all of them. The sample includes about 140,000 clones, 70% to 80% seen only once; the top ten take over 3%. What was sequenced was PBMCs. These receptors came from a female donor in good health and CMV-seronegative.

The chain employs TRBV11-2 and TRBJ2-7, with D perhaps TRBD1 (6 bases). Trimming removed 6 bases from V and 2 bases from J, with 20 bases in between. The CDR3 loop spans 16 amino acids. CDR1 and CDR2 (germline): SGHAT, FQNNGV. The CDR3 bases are TGTGCCAGCAGTCCGGAAGGGGGTCGAGGCACCTACGAGCAGTACTTC. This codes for CASSPEGGRGTYEQYF.

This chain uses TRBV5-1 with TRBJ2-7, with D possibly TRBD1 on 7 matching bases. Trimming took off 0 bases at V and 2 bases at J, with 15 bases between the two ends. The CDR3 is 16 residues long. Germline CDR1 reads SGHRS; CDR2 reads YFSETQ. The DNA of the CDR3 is TGCGCCAGCAGCTTGGACGCGGCCAGGGGGGCCTACGAGCAGTACTTC. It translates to CASSLDAARGAYEQYF.

This CDR3 reads CASSESRGYTF. In DNA form, the CDR3 reads TGTGCCAGCAGTGAGTCTCGGGGCTACACCTTC. This chain connects TRBV25-1 to TRBJ1-2; D remains unclear. This CDR3 spans 11 amino acids. The germline V gene has CDR1 MGHDK and CDR2 SYGVNS. Trimming took 3 bases from V and 8 from J, leaving 7 bases between them.

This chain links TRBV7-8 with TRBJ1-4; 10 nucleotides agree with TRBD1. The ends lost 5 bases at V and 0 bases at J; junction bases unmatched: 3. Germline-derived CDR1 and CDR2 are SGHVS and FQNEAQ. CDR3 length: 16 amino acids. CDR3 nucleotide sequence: TGTGCCAGCAGCCTGGACAGGGGGACAACTAATGAAAAACTGTTTTTT. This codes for CASSLDRGTTNEKLFF. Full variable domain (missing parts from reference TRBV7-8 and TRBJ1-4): GAGVSQSPRYKVAKRGQDVALRCDPISGHVSLFWYQQALGQGPEFLTYFQNEAQLDKSGLPSDRFFAERPEGSVSTLKIQRTQQEDSAVYLCASSLDRGTTNEKLFFGSGTQLSVL.

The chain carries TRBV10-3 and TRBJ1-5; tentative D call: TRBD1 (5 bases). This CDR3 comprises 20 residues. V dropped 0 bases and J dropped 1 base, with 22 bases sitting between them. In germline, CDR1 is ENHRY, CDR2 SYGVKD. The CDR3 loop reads CAISESGGWGGSRSNQPQHF. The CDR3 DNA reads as TGTGCCATCAGTGAGTCCGGAGGGTGGGGGGGGTCGAGGAGCAATCAGCCCCAGCATTTT.

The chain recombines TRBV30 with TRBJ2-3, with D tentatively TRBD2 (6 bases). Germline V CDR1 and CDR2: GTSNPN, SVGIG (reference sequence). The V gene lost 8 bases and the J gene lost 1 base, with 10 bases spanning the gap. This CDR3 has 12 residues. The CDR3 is CARGLGTDTQYF. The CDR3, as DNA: TGTGCCCGGGGACTCGGCACAGATACGCAGTATTTT.

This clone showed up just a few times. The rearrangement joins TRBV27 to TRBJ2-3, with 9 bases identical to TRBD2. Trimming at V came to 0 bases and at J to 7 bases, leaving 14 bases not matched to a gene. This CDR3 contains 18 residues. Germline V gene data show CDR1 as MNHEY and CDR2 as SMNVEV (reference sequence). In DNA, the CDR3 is TGTGCCAGCAGTTTATCGGTCGCGCGGGGGACTAGCATGCATACGCAGTATTTT. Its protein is CASSLSVARGTSMHTQYF.

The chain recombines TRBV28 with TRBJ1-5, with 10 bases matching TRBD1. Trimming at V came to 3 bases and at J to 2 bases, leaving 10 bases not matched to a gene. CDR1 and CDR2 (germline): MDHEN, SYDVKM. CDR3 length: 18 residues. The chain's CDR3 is CASSFLRDRGTGNQPQHF. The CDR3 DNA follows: TGTGCCAGCAGTTTCCTCCGGGACAGGGGTACAGGCAATCAGCCCCAGCATTTT. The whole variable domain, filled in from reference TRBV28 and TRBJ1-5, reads DVKVTQSSRYLVKRTGEKVFLECVQDMDHENMFWYRQDPGLGLRLIYFSYDVKMKEKGDIPEGYSVSREKKERFSLILESASTNQTSMYLCASSFLRDRGTGNQPQHFGDGTRLSIL.

CDR3 region: CSARSGYSNYGYTF. CDR3 coding DNA: TGCAGCGCCCGTTCGGGGTATTCTAACTATGGCTACACCTTC. The genes are TRBV29-1 and TRBJ1-2, with unresolved D. CDR3 length: 14 residues. Germline values: CDR1 SQVTM, CDR2 ANQGSEA. The V end lost 7 bases, the J end lost 0 bases, and 15 bases lay between the germline ends.

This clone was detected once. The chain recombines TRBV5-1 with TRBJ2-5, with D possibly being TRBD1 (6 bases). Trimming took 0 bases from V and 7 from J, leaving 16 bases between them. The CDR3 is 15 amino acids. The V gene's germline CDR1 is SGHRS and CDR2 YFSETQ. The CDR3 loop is CASSLGGRLRGTQYF. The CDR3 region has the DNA TGCGCCAGCAGCTTGGGGGGGCGCCTACGAGGGACCCAGTACTTC.

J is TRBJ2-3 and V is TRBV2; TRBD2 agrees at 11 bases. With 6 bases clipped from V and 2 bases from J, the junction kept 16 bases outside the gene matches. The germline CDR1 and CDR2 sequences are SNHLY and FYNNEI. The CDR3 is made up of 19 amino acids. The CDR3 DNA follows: TGTGCCAGCAGGGGGGGACTAGCGGAATACGGAGGTTACACAGATACGCAGTATTTT. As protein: CASRGGLAEYGGYTDTQYF.

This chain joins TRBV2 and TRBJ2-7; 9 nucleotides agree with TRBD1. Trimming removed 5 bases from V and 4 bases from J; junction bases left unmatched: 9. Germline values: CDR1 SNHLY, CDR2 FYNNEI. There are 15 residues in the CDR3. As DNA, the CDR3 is TGTGCCAGCAGTTCCGGGACAGGGAAGATTTACGAGCAGTACTTC. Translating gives CASSSGTGKIYEQYF.

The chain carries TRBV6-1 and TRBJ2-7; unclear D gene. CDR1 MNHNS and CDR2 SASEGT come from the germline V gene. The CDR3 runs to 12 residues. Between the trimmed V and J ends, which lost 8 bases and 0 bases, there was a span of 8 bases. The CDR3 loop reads CASVYSSYEQYF. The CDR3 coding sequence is TGTGCCAGCGTTTACAGCTCCTACGAGCAGTACTTC.

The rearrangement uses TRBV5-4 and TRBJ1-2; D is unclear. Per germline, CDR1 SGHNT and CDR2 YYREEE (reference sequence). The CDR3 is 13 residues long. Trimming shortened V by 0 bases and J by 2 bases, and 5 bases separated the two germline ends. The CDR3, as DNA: TGTGCCAGCAGCTTGGCGGGGAACTATGGCTACACCTTC. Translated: CASSLAGNYGYTF.

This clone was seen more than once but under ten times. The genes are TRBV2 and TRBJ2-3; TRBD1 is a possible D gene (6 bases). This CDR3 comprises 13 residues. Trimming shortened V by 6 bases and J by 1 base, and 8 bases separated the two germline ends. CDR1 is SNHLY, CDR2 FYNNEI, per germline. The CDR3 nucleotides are TGTGCCAGCAGGGGACACGGCACAGATACGCAGTATTTT. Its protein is CASRGHGTDTQYF.

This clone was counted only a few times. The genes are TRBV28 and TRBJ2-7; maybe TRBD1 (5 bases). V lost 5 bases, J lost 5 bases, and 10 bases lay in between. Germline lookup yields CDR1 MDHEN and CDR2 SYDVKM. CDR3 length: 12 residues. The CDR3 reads CASSEGVHEQYF. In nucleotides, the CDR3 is TGTGCCAGCAGTGAAGGGGTCCACGAGCAGTACTTC.

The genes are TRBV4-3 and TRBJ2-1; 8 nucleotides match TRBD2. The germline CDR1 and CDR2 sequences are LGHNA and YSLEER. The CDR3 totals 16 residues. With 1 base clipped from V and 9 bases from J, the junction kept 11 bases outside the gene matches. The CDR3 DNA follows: TGCGCCAGCAGCCAAGCCGGGGGGGGCTGGGCGGGTGAGCAGTTCTTC. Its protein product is CASSQAGGGWAGEQFF.

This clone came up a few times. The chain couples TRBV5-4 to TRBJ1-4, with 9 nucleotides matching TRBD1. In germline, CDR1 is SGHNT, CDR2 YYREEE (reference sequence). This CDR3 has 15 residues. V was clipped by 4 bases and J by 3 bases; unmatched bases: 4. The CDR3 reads CASSIGTGSNEKLFF. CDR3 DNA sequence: TGTGCCAGCAGCATCGGGACAGGGTCTAATGAAAAACTGTTTTTT.

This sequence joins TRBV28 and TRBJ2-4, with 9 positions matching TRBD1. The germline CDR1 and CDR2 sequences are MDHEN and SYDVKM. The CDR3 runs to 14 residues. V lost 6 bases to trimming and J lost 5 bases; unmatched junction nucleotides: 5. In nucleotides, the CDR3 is TGTGCCAGCAGCGGGACAGGGCAGGAAAACATTCAGTACTTC. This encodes CASSGTGQENIQYF.

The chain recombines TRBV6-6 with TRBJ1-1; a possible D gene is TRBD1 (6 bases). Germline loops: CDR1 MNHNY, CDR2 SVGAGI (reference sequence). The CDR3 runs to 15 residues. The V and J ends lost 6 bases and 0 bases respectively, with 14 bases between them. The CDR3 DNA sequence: TGTGCCAGCAGGAGACCGACAGGACTGAACACTGAAGCTTTCTTT. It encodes CASRRPTGLNTEAFF.

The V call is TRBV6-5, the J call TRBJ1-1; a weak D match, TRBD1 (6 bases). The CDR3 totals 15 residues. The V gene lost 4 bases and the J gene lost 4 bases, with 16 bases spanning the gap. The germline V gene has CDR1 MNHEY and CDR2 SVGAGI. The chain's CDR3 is CASSFQTGSVTEAFF. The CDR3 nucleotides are TGTGCCAGCAGTTTTCAAACAGGGTCGGTCACTGAAGCTTTCTTT.

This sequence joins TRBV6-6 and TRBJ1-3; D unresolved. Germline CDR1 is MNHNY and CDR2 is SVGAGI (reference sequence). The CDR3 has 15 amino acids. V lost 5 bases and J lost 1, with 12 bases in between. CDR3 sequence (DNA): TGTGCCAGCAGTCCTGCGGCGGGTTCTGGAAACACCATATATTTT. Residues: CASSPAAGSGNTIYF.

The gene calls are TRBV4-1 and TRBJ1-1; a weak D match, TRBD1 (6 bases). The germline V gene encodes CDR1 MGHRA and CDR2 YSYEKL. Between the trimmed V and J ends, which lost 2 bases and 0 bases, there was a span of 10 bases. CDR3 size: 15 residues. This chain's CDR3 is CASSQKGGVNTEAFF. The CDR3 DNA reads TGCGCCAGCAGCCAAAAGGGGGGGGTGAACACTGAAGCTTTCTTT.

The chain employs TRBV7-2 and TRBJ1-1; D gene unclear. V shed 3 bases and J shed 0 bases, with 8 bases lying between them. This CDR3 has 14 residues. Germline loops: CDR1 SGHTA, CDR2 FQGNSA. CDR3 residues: CASSFIVVNTEAFF. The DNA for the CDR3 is TGTGCCAGCAGCTTTATTGTCGTGAACACTGAAGCTTTCTTT.

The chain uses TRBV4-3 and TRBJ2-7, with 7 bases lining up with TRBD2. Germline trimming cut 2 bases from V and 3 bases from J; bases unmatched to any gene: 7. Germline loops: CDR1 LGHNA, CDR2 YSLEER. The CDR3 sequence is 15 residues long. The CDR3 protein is CASSQWPTGGYEQYF. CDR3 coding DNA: TGCGCCAGCAGCCAATGGCCCACGGGGGGCTACGAGCAGTACTTC.

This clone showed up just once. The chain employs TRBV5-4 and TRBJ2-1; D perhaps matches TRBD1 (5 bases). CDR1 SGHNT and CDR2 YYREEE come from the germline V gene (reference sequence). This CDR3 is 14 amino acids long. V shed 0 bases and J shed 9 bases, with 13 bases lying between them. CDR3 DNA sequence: TGTGCCAGCAGCTTGGAGACCAGGGTCGGTGAGCAGTTCTTC. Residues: CASSLETRVGEQFF.

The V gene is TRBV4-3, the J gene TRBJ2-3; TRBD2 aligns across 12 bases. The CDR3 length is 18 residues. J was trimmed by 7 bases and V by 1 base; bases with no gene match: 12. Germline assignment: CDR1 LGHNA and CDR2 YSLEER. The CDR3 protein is CASSQGSASGRALNTQYF. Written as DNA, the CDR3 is TGCGCCAGCAGCCAAGGCTCAGCTAGCGGGAGGGCCCTAAATACGCAGTATTTT.

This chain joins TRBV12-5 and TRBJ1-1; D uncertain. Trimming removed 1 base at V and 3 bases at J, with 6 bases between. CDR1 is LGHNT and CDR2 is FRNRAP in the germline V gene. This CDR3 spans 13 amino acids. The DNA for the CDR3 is TGTGCTAGTGGTTTGGCCCATTACACTGAAGCTTTCTTT. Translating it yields CASGLAHYTEAFF.

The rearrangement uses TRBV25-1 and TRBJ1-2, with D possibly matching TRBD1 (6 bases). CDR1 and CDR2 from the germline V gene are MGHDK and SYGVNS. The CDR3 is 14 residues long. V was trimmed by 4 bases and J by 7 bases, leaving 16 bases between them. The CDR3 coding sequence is TGTGCCAGCAGTGCTTACCGGGACACAGGTGGCTACACCTTC. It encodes CASSAYRDTGGYTF.

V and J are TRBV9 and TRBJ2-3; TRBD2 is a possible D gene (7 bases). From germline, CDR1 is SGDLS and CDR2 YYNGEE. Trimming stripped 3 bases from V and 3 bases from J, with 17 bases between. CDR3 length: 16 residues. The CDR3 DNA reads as TGTGCCAGCAGCGCGGGGGCGGGAGCTGGGACAGATACGCAGTATTTT. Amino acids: CASSAGAGAGTDTQYF.